This T cell receptor (beta chain) was profiled in a study of cytomegalovirus exposure and HLA in healthy donors. Germline V gene sequence: CDR1 SGHRS, CDR2 YFSETQ. CDR3 length equals 17 residues. Losses at the gene ends were 2 bases for V and 3 bases for J; bases not matched to a gene: 6. Findings and limits, study-wide: Sequencing depth across donors, presence/absence analyses assumed, was roughly uniform. It was 150 to 200 TCR beta chains that were listed as cytomegalovirus-associated. The availability of immune exposure information extended only to CMV serostatus.

The PCR contained 60 Vbeta and 13 Jbeta primers. Libraries were prepared by immunoSEQ multiplex PCR; TCRdb keeps only in-frame clonotypes and omits some of them. Of about 140,000 clones detected, approximately 70% appear once; the ten largest clones hold roughly 1.3%. This clone came up a few times. The target antigen is unknown. This clonotype originated in a middle-aged woman in good health and CMV-seronegative. The sequencing input was PBMCs. V usage is TRBV5-1 and J usage is TRBJ1-4; 11 bases align to TRBD1. The CDR3 protein is CASSLRTGGASNEKLFF. In DNA, the CDR3 is TGCGCCAGCAGCTTAAGGACAGGGGGCGCGTCTAATGAAAAACTGTTTTTT.